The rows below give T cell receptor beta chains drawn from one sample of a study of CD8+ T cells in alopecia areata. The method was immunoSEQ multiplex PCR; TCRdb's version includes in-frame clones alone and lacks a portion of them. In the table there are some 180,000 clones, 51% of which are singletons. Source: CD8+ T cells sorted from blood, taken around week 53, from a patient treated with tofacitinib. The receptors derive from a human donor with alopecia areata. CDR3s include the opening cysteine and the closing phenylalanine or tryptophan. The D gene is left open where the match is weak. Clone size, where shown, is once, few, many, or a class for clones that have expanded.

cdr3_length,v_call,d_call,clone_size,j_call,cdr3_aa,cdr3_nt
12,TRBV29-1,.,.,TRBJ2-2,CSVEGETGELFF,TGCAGCGTTGAAGGGGAGACCGGGGAGCTGTTTTTT
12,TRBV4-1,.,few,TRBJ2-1,CASSLGAGEQFF,TGCGCCAGCAGCCTGGGGGCCGGTGAGCAGTTCTTC
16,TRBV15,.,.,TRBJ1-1,CATSGSSLGWNTEAFF,TGTGCCACCAGCGGATCAAGTCTAGGATGGAACACTGAAGCTTTCTTT
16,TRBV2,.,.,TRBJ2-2,CASSISTDSLSGELFF,TGTGCCAGCAGTATAAGCACGGACAGTCTAAGCGGGGAGCTGTTTTTT
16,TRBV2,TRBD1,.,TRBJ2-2,CASSPGQGAATGELFF,TGTGCCAGCAGCCCGGGACAGGGAGCGGCTACCGGGGAGCTGTTTTTT
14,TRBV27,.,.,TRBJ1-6,CASSPGIDNSPLHF,TGTGCCAGCAGTCCCGGGATAGACAATTCACCCCTCCACTTT
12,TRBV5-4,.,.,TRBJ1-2,CASRLDGTSYTF,TGTGCCAGCAGGTTGGATGGGACTTCCTACACCTTC
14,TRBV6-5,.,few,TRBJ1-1,CASSLRGLNTEAFF,TGTGCCAGCAGTTTACGGGGCCTGAACACTGAAGCTTTCTTT
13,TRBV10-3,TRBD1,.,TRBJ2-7,CAISESTGGEQYF,TGTGCCATCAGTGAGTCGACAGGGGGGGAGCAGTACTTC
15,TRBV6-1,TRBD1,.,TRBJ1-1,CASAPVDRGPTEAFF,TGTGCCAGCGCCCCCGTGGACAGGGGGCCGACTGAAGCTTTCTTT
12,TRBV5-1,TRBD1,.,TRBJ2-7,CASSPTGNEQYF,TGCGCCAGCAGCCCGACAGGGAACGAGCAGTACTTC
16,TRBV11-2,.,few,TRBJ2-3,CASSFNPGEGTDTQYF,TGTGCCAGCAGCTTCAATCCAGGGGAAGGAACAGATACGCAGTATTTT
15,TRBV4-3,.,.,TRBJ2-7,CASSQGQQLTYEQYF,TGCGCCAGCAGCCAAGGACAACAGCTTACCTACGAGCAGTACTTC
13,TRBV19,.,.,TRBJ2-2,CASNIVPGGELFF,TGTGCCAGTAACATAGTACCAGGCGGGGAGCTGTTTTTT
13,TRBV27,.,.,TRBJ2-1,CASSLEITNEQFF,TGTGCCAGCAGTTTGGAGATAACCAATGAGCAGTTCTTC
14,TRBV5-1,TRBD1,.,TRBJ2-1,CASSWDRAVNEQFF,TGCGCCAGCAGCTGGGACAGGGCGGTTAATGAGCAGTTCTTC
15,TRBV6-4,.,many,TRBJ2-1,CASSPSGDGHNEQFF,TGTGCCAGCAGTCCGTCGGGGGATGGCCACAATGAGCAGTTCTTC
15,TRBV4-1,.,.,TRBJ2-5,CASSQGPGDQETQYF,TGCGCCAGCAGCCAAGGGCCGGGAGACCAAGAGACCCAGTACTTC
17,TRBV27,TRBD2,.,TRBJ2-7,CASSSEGLAGIAYEQYF,TGTGCCAGCAGTTCGGAGGGACTAGCGGGGATTGCCTACGAGCAGTACTTC
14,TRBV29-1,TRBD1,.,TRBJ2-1,CSVESLDRGDEQFF,TGCAGCGTTGAAAGTTTGGACAGGGGAGATGAGCAGTTCTTC
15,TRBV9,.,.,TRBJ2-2,CASSVGRANTGELFF,TGTGCCAGCAGCGTAGGGAGGGCGAACACCGGGGAGCTGTTTTTT
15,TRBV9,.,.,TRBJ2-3,CASSTPVGGTDTQYF,TGTGCCAGCAGCACGCCCGTTGGTGGCACAGATACGCAGTATTTT
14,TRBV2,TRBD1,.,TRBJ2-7,CASKGTGESYEQYF,TGTGCCAGCAAGGGAACAGGGGAATCCTACGAGCAGTACTTC
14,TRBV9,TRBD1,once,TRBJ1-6,CASSVSGGNSPLHF,TGTGCCAGCAGCGTATCAGGGGGCAATTCACCCCTCCACTTT
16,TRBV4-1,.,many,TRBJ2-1,CASSQESARTYNEQFF,TGCGCCAGCAGCCAAGAATCTGCAAGGACCTACAATGAGCAGTTCTTC
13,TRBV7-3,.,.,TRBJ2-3,CASSLGPTDTQYF,TGTGCCAGCAGCTTAGGGCCCACAGATACGCAGTATTTT
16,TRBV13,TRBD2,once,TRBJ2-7,CASSPHGSGGPGEQYF,TGTGCCAGCAGCCCCCATGGTAGCGGGGGCCCTGGCGAGCAGTACTTC
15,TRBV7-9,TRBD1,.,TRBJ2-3,CASSLGDRVTDTQYF,TGTGCCAGCAGCTTAGGGGACAGGGTGACAGATACGCAGTATTTT
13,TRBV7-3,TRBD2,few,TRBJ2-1,CASSTMGGSEQFF,TGTGCCAGCAGCACCATGGGGGGGAGTGAGCAGTTCTTC
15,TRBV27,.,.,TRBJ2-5,CASSPGWTEQETQYF,TGTGCCAGCAGTCCGGGGTGGACAGAGCAAGAGACCCAGTACTTC
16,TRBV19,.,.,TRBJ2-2,CASSTPTPDGTGELFF,TGTGCCAGTAGTACTCCAACGCCGGACGGAACCGGGGAGCTGTTTTTT
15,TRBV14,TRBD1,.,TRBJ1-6,CASSVISGGGSPLHF,TGTGCCAGCAGCGTGATTTCAGGGGGCGGTTCACCCCTCCACTTT
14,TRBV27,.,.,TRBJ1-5,CASSLTPSNQPQHF,TGTGCCAGCAGTTTGACACCTAGCAATCAGCCCCAGCATTTT
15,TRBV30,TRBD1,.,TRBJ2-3,CAWRGPGQYTDTQYF,TGTGCCTGGAGAGGTCCGGGACAGTACACAGATACGCAGTATTTT
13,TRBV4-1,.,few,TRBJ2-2,CASSQDRPGELFF,TGCGCCAGCAGCCAAGACAGACCCGGGGAGCTGTTTTTT
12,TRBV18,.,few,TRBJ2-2,CASSSQVGELFF,TGTGCCAGCTCGTCCCAGGTCGGGGAGCTGTTTTTT
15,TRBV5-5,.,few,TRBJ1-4,CASSYDTATNEKLFF,TGTGCCAGCAGTTACGACACTGCAACTAATGAAAAACTGTTTTTT
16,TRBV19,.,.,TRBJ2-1,CASSIPGGDSYNEQFF,TGTGCCAGTAGTATCCCAGGGGGGGACTCCTACAATGAGCAGTTCTTC
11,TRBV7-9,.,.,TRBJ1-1,CASSLGVEAFF,TGTGCCAGCAGCTTAGGGGTCGAAGCTTTCTTT
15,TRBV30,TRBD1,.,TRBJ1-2,CAWSVPPDRGYGYTF,TGTGCCTGGAGTGTACCGCCGGACAGGGGATATGGCTACACCTTC
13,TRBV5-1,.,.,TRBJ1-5,CASRAGSNQPQHF,TGCGCCAGCAGGGCAGGGAGCAATCAGCCCCAGCATTTT
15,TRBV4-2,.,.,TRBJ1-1,CASSQDGSPNTEAFF,TGTGCCAGCAGCCAAGACGGGAGCCCGAACACTGAAGCTTTCTTT
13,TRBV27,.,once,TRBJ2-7,CASSLWGAYEQYF,TGTGCCAGCAGTTTATGGGGGGCCTACGAGCAGTACTTC
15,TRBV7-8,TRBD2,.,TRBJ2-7,CASSPRTRARYEQYF,TGTGCCAGCAGCCCACGGACTAGAGCCCGCTACGAGCAGTACTTC
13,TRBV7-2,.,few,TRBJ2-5,CASSLLGQETQYF,TGTGCCAGCAGCTTGCTCGGACAAGAGACCCAGTACTTC